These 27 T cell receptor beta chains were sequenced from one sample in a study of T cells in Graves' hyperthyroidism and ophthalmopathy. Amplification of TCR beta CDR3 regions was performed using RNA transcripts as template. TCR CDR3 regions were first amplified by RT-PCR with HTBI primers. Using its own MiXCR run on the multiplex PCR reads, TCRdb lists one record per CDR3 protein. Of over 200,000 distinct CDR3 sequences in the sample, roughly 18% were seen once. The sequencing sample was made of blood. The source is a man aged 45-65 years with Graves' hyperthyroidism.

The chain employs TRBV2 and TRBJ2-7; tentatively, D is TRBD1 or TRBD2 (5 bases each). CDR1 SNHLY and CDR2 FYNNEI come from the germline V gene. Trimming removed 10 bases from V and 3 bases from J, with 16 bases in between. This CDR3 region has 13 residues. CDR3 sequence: CATKGDGNYEQYF. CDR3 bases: TGTGCCACTAAAGGGGACGGGAACTACGAGCAGTACTTC.

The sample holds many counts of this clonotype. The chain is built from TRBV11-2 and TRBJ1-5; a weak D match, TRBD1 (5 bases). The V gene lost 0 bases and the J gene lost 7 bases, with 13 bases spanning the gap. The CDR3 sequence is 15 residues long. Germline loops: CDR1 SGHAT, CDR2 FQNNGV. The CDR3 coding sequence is TGTGCCAGCAGCTTAGAGGCAGGGTCGGGCCAGCCCCAGCATTTT. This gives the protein CASSLEAGSGQPQHF.

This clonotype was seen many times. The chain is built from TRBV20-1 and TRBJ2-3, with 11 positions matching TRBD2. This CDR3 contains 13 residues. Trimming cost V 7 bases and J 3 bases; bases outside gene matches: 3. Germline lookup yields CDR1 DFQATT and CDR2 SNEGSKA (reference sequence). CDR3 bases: TGCAGTGGAGGGACTAGCGGAACAGATACGCAGTATTTT. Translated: CSGGTSGTDTQYF.

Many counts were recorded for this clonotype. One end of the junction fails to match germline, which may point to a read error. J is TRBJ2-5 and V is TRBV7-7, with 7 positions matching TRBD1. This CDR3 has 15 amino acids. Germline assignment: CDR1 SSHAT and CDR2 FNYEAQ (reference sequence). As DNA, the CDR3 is TGTGCTAGCAGCTTAGAGACAGGGTCGGGAGAGACCCAGTACTTC. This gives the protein CASSLETGSGETQYF.

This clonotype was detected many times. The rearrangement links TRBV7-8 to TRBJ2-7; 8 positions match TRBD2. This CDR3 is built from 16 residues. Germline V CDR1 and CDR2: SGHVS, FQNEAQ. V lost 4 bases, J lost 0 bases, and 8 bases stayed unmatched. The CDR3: CASSSLRGTSSYEQYF. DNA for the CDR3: TGTGCCAGCAGCTCCCTACGCGGGACTAGCTCCTACGAGCAGTACTTC. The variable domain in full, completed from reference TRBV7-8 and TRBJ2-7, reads GAGVSQSPRYKVAKRGQDVALRCDPISGHVSLFWYQQALGQGPEFLTYFQNEAQLDKSGLPSDRFFAERPEGSVSTLKIQRTQQEDSAVYLCASSSLRGTSSYEQYFGPGTRLTVT.

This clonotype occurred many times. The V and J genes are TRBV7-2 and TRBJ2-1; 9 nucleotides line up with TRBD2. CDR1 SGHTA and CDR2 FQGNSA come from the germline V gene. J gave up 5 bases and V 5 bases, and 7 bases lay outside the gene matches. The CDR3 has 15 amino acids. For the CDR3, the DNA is TGTGCCAGCAGCCCCTGGGTAGCGGGAGACAATGAGCAGTTCTTC. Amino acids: CASSPWVAGDNEQFF.

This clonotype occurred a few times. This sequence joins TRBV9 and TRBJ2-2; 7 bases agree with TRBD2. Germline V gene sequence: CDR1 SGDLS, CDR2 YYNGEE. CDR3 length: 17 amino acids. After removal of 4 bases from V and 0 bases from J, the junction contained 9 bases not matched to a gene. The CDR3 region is CASSPLGSGSNTGELFF. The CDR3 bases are TGTGCCAGCAGCCCTCTAGGTAGCGGGTCGAACACCGGGGAGCTGTTTTTT.

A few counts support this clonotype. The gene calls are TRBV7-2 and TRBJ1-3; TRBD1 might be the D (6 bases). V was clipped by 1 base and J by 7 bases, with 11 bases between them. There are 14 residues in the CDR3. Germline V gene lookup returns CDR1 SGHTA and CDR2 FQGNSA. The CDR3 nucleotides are TGTGCCAGCAGCTTAGAACAGGGTTGGAACACCATATATTTT. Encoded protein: CASSLEQGWNTIYF.

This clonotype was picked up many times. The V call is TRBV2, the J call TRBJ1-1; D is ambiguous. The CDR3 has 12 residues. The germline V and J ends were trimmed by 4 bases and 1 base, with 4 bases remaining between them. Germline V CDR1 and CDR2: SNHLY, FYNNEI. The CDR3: CASSAQNTEAFF. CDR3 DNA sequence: TGTGCCAGCAGTGCCCAGAACACTGAAGCTTTCTTT.

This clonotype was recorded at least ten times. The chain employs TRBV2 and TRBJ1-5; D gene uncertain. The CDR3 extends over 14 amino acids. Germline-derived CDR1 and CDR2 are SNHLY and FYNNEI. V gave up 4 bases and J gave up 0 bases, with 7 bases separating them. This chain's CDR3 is CASSATNSNQPQHF. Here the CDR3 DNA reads TGTGCCAGCAGTGCCACGAATAGCAATCAGCCCCAGCATTTT. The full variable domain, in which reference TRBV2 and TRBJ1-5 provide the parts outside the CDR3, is EPEVTQTPSHQVTQMGQEVILRCVPISNHLYFYWYRQILGQKVEFLVSFYNNEISEKSEIFDDQFSVERPDGSNFTLKIRSTKLEDSAMYFCASSATNSNQPQHFGDGTRLSIL.

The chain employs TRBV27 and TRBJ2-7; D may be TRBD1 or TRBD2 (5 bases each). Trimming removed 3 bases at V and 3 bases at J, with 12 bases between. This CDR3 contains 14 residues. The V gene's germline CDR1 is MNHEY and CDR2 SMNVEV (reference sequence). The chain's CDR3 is CASSFRGRDYEQYF. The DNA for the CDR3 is TGTGCCAGCAGTTTCCGGGGACGAGACTACGAGCAGTACTTC.

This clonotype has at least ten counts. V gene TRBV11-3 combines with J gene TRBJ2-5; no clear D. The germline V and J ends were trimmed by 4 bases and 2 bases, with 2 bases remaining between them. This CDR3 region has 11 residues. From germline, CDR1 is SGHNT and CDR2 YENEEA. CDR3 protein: CASSWQETQYF. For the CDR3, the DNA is TGTGCCAGCAGCTGGCAAGAGACCCAGTACTTC.

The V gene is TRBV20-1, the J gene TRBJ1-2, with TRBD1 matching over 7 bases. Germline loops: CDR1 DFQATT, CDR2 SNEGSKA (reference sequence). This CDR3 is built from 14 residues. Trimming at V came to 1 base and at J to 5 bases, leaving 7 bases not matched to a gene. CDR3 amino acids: CSARAHGQVYGYTF. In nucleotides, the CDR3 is TGCAGTGCTAGAGCTCATGGACAGGTGTATGGCTACACCTTC.

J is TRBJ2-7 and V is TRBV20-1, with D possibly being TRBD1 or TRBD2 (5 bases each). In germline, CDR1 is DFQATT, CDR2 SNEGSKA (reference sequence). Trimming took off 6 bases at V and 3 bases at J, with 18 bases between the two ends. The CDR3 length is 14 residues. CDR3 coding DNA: TGCAGTGCCCAATGGACACGGGGCTACTACGAGCAGTACTTC. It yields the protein CSAQWTRGYYEQYF.

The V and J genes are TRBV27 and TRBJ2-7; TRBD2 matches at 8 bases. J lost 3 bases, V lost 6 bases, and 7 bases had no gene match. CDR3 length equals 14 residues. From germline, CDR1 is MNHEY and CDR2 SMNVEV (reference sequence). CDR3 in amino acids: CASRDGGGDYEQYF. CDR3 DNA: TGTGCCAGCAGGGACGGGGGGGGAGACTACGAGCAGTACTTC.

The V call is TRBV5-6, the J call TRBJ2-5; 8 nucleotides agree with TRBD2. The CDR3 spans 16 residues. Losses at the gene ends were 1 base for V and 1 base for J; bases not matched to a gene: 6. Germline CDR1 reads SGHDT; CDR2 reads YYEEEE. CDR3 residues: CASSLFSGDIQETQYF. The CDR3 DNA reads TGTGCCAGCAGCTTGTTTAGCGGGGACATCCAAGAGACCCAGTACTTC.

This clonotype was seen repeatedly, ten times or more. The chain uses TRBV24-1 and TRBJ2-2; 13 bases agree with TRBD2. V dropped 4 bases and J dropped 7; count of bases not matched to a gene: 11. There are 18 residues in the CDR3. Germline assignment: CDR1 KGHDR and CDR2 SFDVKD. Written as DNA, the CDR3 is TGTGCCACCAGTGACTTGGACGGGACTAGCGGGACGGACGGGGAGCTGTTTTTT. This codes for CATSDLDGTSGTDGELFF.

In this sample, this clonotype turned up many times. The CDR3 DNA reads as TGTGCCAGCACCCTGGGGGGGGCTCGGTTTGACAATGAGCAGTTCTTC. This sequence encodes CASTLGGARFDNEQFF. This chain joins TRBV28 and TRBJ2-1; weak D call: TRBD2 (7 bases). CDR1 and CDR2 from the germline V gene are MDHEN and SYDVKM. This CDR3 has 16 amino acids. V was shortened by 7 bases and J by 5 bases, with 21 bases between the two germline ends.

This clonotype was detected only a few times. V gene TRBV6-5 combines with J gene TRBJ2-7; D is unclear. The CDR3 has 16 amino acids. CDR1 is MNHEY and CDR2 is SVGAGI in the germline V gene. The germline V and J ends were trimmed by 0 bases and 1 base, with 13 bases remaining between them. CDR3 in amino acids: CASSYSGPNYSYEQYF. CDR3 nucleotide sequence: TGTGCCAGCAGTTACTCGGGCCCGAATTATTCCTACGAGCAGTACTTC.

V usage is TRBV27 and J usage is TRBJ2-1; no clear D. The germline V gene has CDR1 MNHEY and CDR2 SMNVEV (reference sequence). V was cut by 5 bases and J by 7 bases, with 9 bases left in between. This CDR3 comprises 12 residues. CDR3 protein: CASSLPSNEQFF. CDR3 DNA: TGTGCCAGCAGTCTACCTTCGAATGAGCAGTTCTTC.

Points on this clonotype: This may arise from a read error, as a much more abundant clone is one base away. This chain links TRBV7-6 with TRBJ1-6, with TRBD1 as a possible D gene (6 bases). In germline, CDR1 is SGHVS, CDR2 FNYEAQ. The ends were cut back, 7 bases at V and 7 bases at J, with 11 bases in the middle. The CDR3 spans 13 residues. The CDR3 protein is CASNPDRNSPLHF. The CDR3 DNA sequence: TGTGCCAGCAACCCTGACAGGAATTCACCCCTCCACTTT. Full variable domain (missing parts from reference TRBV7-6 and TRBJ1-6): GAGVSQSPRYKVTKRGQDVALRCDPISGHVSLYWYRQALGQGPEFLTYFNYEAQQDKSGLPNDRFSAERPEGSISTLTIQRTEQRDSAMYRCASNPDRNSPLHFGNGTRLTVT.

CDR3 in amino acids: CASSSSGTDYEQYF. The CDR3 nucleotides read TGTGCCAGCAGCTCTTCCGGGACAGACTACGAGCAGTACTTC. The chain uses TRBV7-6 and TRBJ2-7; 7 nucleotides match TRBD1. Germline CDR1 is SGHVS and CDR2 is FNYEAQ. The length of the CDR3 is 14 residues. Losses at the gene ends were 4 bases for V and 3 bases for J; bases not matched to a gene: 6.

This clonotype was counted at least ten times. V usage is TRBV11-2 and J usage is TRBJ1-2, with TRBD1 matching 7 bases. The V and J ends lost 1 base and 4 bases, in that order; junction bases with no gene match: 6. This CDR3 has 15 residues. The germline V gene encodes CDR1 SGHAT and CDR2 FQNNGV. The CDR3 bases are TGTGCCAGCAGCTTAGGGAACAGGGGAGGCTATGGCTACACCTTC. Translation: CASSLGNRGGYGYTF.

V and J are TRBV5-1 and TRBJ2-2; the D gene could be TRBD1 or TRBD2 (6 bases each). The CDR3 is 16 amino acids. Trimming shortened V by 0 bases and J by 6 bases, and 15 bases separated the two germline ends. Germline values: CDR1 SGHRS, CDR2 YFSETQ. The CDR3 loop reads CASSLALRGRPGELFF. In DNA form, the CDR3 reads TGCGCCAGCAGCTTGGCGCTACGGGGGCGGCCCGGGGAGCTGTTTTTT.

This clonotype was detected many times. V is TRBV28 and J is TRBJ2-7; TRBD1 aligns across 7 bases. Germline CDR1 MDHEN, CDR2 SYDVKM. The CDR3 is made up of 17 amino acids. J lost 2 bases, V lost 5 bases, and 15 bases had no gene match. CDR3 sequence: CASSPKKGTASPYEQYF. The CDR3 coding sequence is TGTGCCAGCAGTCCAAAGAAGGGGACAGCTTCCCCCTACGAGCAGTACTTC.

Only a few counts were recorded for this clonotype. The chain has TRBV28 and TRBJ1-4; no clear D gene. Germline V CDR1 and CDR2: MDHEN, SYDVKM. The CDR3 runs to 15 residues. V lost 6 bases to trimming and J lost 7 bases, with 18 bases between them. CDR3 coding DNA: TGTGCCAGCAGGGTTGGCAAAAATTGGGGTGAAAAACTGTTTTTT. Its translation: CASRVGKNWGEKLFF.

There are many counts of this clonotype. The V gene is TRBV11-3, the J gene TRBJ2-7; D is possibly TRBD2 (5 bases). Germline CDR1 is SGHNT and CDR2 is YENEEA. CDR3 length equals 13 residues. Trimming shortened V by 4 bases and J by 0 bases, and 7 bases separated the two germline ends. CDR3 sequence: CASSYRDSYEQYF. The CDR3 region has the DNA TGTGCCAGCAGCTACCGGGACTCCTACGAGCAGTACTTC.